The subject of this entry is one T cell receptor (beta chain). Its antigen is unidentified. The data originate from a study of T cells in localized non-small cell lung cancer. From germline, CDR1 is SGHRS and CDR2 YFSETQ. Trimming removed 4 bases from V and 6 bases from J, with 11 bases in between. This CDR3 comprises 13 residues. The repertoire was sequenced with immunoSEQ multiplex PCR; TCRdb's copy has only in-frame clones and lacks some. The sample includes 70,000 to 95,000 clones, under 95% seen only once; the top ten take about 4%. Study-level results: Out of the top 100 tumor clones, a median approximately 57 were seen in adjacent lung.

The receptor was isolated from a woman aged 35-70 years with stage II squamous cell lung carcinoma. The specimen was PBMCs, collected before any cancer treatment. The chain couples TRBV5-1 to TRBJ2-1; no clear D. The CDR3 DNA follows: TGCGCCAGCAGCCTGGAAGGGATCAATGAGCAGTTCTTC. This translates into CASSLEGINEQFF.